These T cell receptor beta chains were read from a single sample in a study of blood T cell repertoires in COVID-19. Clones were sequenced by immunoSEQ multiplex PCR, and TCRdb holds only the in-frame ones, with some missing. Of some 89,000 clones listed, 81% are singletons. The specimen sequenced was peripheral blood. These TCRs come from a man in his 60s with acute or convalescent COVID-19. The CDR3 runs from the conserved cysteine through the conserved F or W. Each record gives: D gene, J gene, V gene, clone size, CDR3 protein, CDR3 DNA. D genes are given only for firm matches. The size entry is marked missing in some rows and otherwise reads once, few, many or a size class.

d_call: .
j_call: TRBJ2-1
v_call: TRBV19
clone_size: .
cdr3_aa: CASSSKRASYNEQFF
cdr3_nt: TGTGCCAGTAGTTCTAAGCGGGCCTCCTACAATGAGCAGTTCTTC

d_call: .
j_call: TRBJ1-4
v_call: TRBV18
clone_size: .
cdr3_aa: CASSPPGGSKEKLFF
cdr3_nt: TGTGCCAGCTCACCACCGGGAGGGAGTAAGGAAAAACTGTTTTTT

d_call: .
j_call: TRBJ2-7
v_call: TRBV5-1
clone_size: .
cdr3_aa: CASSRVTGLSYEQYF
cdr3_nt: TGCGCCAGCAGCCGGGTGACAGGATTGTCCTACGAGCAGTACTTC

d_call: .
j_call: TRBJ1-6
v_call: TRBV6-5
clone_size: .
cdr3_aa: CASSFDGYYNSPLHF
cdr3_nt: TGTGCCAGCAGTTTTGACGGGTACTATAATTCACCCCTCCACTTT

d_call: .
j_call: TRBJ1-5
v_call: TRBV30
clone_size: few
cdr3_aa: CAWSPTIRTKPQHF
cdr3_nt: TGTGCCTGGAGTCCTACTATCCGGACAAAGCCCCAGCATTTT

d_call: .
j_call: TRBJ2-1
v_call: TRBV4-3
clone_size: .
cdr3_aa: CASSQDIAGGVSYNEQFF
cdr3_nt: TGCGCCAGCAGCCAAGATATTGCCGGGGGTGTCTCCTACAATGAGCAGTTCTTC

d_call: TRBD1
j_call: TRBJ2-5
v_call: TRBV5-1
clone_size: .
cdr3_aa: CASSVTGWETQYF
cdr3_nt: TGCGCCAGCAGCGTGACAGGGTGGGAGACCCAGTACTTC

d_call: TRBD1
j_call: TRBJ1-4
v_call: TRBV18
clone_size: few
cdr3_aa: CASSPGTGVEKLFF
cdr3_nt: TGTGCCAGCTCACCAGGGACAGGGGTTGAAAAACTGTTTTTT

d_call: TRBD1
j_call: TRBJ1-2
v_call: TRBV30
clone_size: few
cdr3_aa: CAWSGTGADANYGYTF
cdr3_nt: TGTGCCTGGAGTGGGACAGGGGCCGATGCTAACTATGGCTACACCTTC

d_call: .
j_call: TRBJ2-3
v_call: TRBV9
clone_size: once
cdr3_aa: CASSVDPPEGSGQYF
cdr3_nt: TGTGCCAGCAGCGTAGACCCCCCGGAGGGGAGTGGGCAGTATTTT

d_call: TRBD1
j_call: TRBJ2-2
v_call: TRBV27
clone_size: .
cdr3_aa: CASGYGRTGSPGELFF
cdr3_nt: TGTGCCAGCGGGTATGGTAGGACAGGGTCCCCCGGGGAGCTGTTTTTT

d_call: .
j_call: TRBJ2-7
v_call: TRBV18
clone_size: .
cdr3_aa: CASSPVAYEQYF
cdr3_nt: TGTGCCAGCTCCCCGGTCGCCTACGAGCAGTACTTC

d_call: TRBD2
j_call: TRBJ2-1
v_call: TRBV7-2
clone_size: once
cdr3_aa: CASSFRTSGHEQFF
cdr3_nt: TGTGCCAGCAGCTTTCGGACTAGCGGTCATGAGCAGTTCTTC

d_call: TRBD1
j_call: TRBJ2-3
v_call: TRBV19
clone_size: .
cdr3_aa: CASKGGQGRGTDTQYF
cdr3_nt: TGTGCCAGTAAGGGGGGACAGGGACGAGGCACAGATACGCAGTATTTT

d_call: TRBD2
j_call: TRBJ2-1
v_call: TRBV6-2/TRBV6-3
clone_size: .
cdr3_aa: CASSPGTRSSNEQFF
cdr3_nt: TGTGCCAGCAGCCCCGGGACTAGGTCTTCCAATGAGCAGTTCTTC

d_call: TRBD2
j_call: TRBJ2-7
v_call: TRBV5-4
clone_size: few
cdr3_aa: CASGPTSGRFYEQYF
cdr3_nt: TGTGCCAGCGGACCCACTAGCGGGAGATTTTACGAGCAGTACTTC

d_call: .
j_call: TRBJ1-4
v_call: TRBV27
clone_size: .
cdr3_aa: CASSPTPRAEMFF
cdr3_nt: TGTGCCAGCAGTCCCACCCCCAGGGCAGAGATGTTTTTT

d_call: TRBD2
j_call: TRBJ2-5
v_call: TRBV27
clone_size: .
cdr3_aa: CASSLAGGQETQYF
cdr3_nt: TGTGCCAGCAGCCTAGCGGGAGGTCAAGAGACCCAGTACTTC

d_call: .
j_call: TRBJ2-7
v_call: TRBV19
clone_size: once
cdr3_aa: CASSFFGESSYEQYF
cdr3_nt: TGTGCCAGTTCTTTTTTCGGGGAGAGCTCCTACGAGCAGTACTTC

d_call: TRBD2
j_call: TRBJ2-1
v_call: TRBV5-1
clone_size: .
cdr3_aa: CASRGAGGGNYNEQFF
cdr3_nt: TGCGCCAGCAGGGGAGCGGGAGGCGGGAACTACAATGAGCAGTTCTTC

d_call: .
j_call: TRBJ2-3
v_call: TRBV5-1
clone_size: .
cdr3_aa: CASRPDRGGWGTDTQYF
cdr3_nt: TGCGCCAGCCGTCCTGATAGGGGGGGATGGGGCACAGATACGCAGTATTTT

d_call: TRBD1
j_call: TRBJ1-5
v_call: TRBV2
clone_size: few
cdr3_aa: CASSPDRGSNQPQHF
cdr3_nt: TGTGCCAGCAGTCCGGACAGGGGTAGCAATCAGCCCCAGCATTTT

d_call: TRBD1
j_call: TRBJ1-5
v_call: TRBV4-3
clone_size: .
cdr3_aa: CASSQGTGVNQPQHF
cdr3_nt: TGCGCCAGCAGCCAAGGGACAGGGGTCAATCAGCCCCAGCATTTT

d_call: .
j_call: TRBJ1-2
v_call: TRBV15
clone_size: few
cdr3_aa: CATSNPPGANYGYTF
cdr3_nt: TGTGCCACCAGCAACCCCCCGGGGGCTAACTATGGCTACACCTTC

d_call: .
j_call: TRBJ2-3
v_call: TRBV19
clone_size: .
cdr3_aa: CASSIVSGGGTDTQYF
cdr3_nt: TGTGCCAGTAGTATAGTCTCAGGGGGAGGAACAGATACGCAGTATTTT

d_call: .
j_call: TRBJ2-3
v_call: TRBV28
clone_size: .
cdr3_aa: CASSQGGSTDTQYF
cdr3_nt: TGTGCCAGCAGCCAAGGGGGAAGCACAGATACGCAGTATTTT

d_call: .
j_call: TRBJ1-2
v_call: TRBV4-2
clone_size: .
cdr3_aa: CASSQEGPGFSSYGYTF
cdr3_nt: TGTGCCAGCAGCCAAGAGGGTCCGGGGTTTAGTTCCTATGGCTACACCTTC

d_call: TRBD1
j_call: TRBJ2-1
v_call: TRBV9
clone_size: once
cdr3_aa: CASSPRQGTYNEQFF
cdr3_nt: TGTGCCAGCAGCCCCCGACAGGGAACCTACAATGAGCAGTTCTTC

d_call: TRBD2
j_call: TRBJ2-7
v_call: TRBV4-1
clone_size: .
cdr3_aa: CASSPWTSGKAEQYF
cdr3_nt: TGCGCCAGCAGCCCCTGGACTAGCGGGAAGGCCGAGCAGTACTTC

d_call: TRBD1
j_call: TRBJ1-6
v_call: TRBV9
clone_size: .
cdr3_aa: CASSPWTGGYSPLHF
cdr3_nt: TGTGCCAGCAGTCCATGGACAGGGGGCTACTCACCCCTCCACTTT

d_call: .
j_call: TRBJ1-2
v_call: TRBV7-2
clone_size: .
cdr3_aa: CASSLTRVYGYTF
cdr3_nt: TGTGCCAGCAGCCTCACTAGGGTTTATGGCTACACCTTC

d_call: TRBD2
j_call: TRBJ2-1
v_call: TRBV28
clone_size: .
cdr3_aa: CASTSLAGHNEQFF
cdr3_nt: TGTGCCAGCACTTCACTAGCGGGCCACAATGAGCAGTTCTTC

d_call: TRBD1
j_call: TRBJ2-7
v_call: TRBV6-5
clone_size: .
cdr3_aa: CASSYQPGTGYEQYF
cdr3_nt: TGTGCCAGCAGTTACCAGCCCGGGACAGGCTACGAGCAGTACTTC

d_call: TRBD1
j_call: TRBJ2-5
v_call: TRBV27
clone_size: .
cdr3_aa: CASSGTGLPLSRTQYF
cdr3_nt: TGTGCCAGCAGCGGGACAGGCCTCCCTTTGAGTCGGACCCAGTACTTC

d_call: .
j_call: TRBJ1-6
v_call: TRBV3-1/TRBV3-2
clone_size: .
cdr3_aa: CASSRPRGGTLHF
cdr3_nt: TGTGCCAGCAGCCGGCCCAGAGGCGGAACCCTCCACTTT

d_call: TRBD2
j_call: TRBJ2-3
v_call: TRBV28
clone_size: .
cdr3_aa: CASSDRGGSDTQYF
cdr3_nt: TGTGCCAGCTCAGACCGGGGGGGGTCCGATACGCAGTATTTT

d_call: .
j_call: TRBJ2-3
v_call: TRBV7-9
clone_size: few
cdr3_aa: CASIASGDTQYF
cdr3_nt: TGTGCCAGCATAGCCAGTGGAGATACGCAGTATTTT